The entry below describes one T cell receptor (beta chain). What it binds is not known. TCRdb reanalyzed the 5' RACE reads and collapses them to one entry per CDR3 protein, without DNA. This sample contains tens of thousands of distinct CDR3 sequences. The data derive from a study of T cells expressing NK-cell markers. Study-wide context: The study drew TCR beta repertoires from sorted CD3+CD56+NKG2C+, CD3+CD56+NKG2C- and CD3+CD56-NKG2C+ T cells. HCMV seropositivity characterized most of the eight sequenced donors, and seronegativity one.

Study-wide findings and caveats: Researchers report these clonotypes also headed the CD3+CD56-NKG2C+ fraction in a few donors.

Germline V gene sequence: CDR1 LGHDT, CDR2 YNNKEL (reference sequence). CDR3 length: 15 amino acids. The sequenced sample was blood T cells: a sorted CD56 or NKG2C T cell subset, CD4+ or CD8+ T cells, or bulk PBMC T cells (not recorded which). This receptor was taken from a woman aged 18-70 years in good health. The chain joins TRBV3-1 to TRBJ2-7; without DNA, the TCRdb call of TRBD1 cannot be checked. The CDR3: CASSVRDRGVYEQYF.